A single TCR beta chain is shown here with its context. Ten or more counts support this clonotype. This clone's antigen is unknown. Qualities for individual bases were not recorded, and no much larger clone is one base off. The label giving this sample's time point can be read as: sample taken at primary tumor resection. Donors were 72 patients with early-stage, untreated non-small cell lung cancer from the lung TRACERx cohort. TCR sequencing used whole RNA extracted from tumor and nontumor lung tissue, or from cryopreserved PBMC samples, without cell sorting. Patients were selected for TCR sequencing only if sufficient RNA was available from at least two tumor regions. Before selection, tumor and adjacent nontumor lung specimens were reviewed by a lung pathologist. Via the germline V gene, CDR1 is LGHNA and CDR2 YSLEER. The cysteine opens and the phenylalanine closes a CDR3 of 18 amino acids. Only the CDR3 portion is preserved as DNA: 54 bases, with reading frame beginning at the first base. After removal of 1 base from V and 1 base from J, the junction retains 9 bases not matched to a gene.

This entry is derived from a study of spatial heterogeneity in lung cancer (dated by TCRdb to the late 2010s). For context, the study as a whole: More beta-chain than alpha-chain transcripts were consistently detected, likely reflecting higher beta-chain transcript abundance. In tumor regions, TCR transcript counts showed a strong correlation with a T cell transcriptional module score from matched bulk RNA-seq. In the raw uncorrected reads, each unique combination of TCR and UMI appeared more than ten times on average. TCR alpha and beta repertoires were quantitatively compared across multiple tumor regions, matched nontumor lung and blood in non-small cell lung cancer. The study linked features of the TCR repertoire to counts of nonsynonymous mutations, which were determined by whole-exome sequencing of tumor tissue. At surgery, 200 or so tumor regions, around 68 matched nontumor lung samples and 56 PBMC samples were TCR-sequenced for both alpha and beta chains.

Library construction relied on 5' RACE. Sequencing used a NextSeq 500. The TCR library protocol attached a unique molecular identifier to each TCR cDNA molecule to allow correction of PCR and sequencing errors. Concerning the study's data processing: TCR identification, UMI-based error correction and CDR3 extraction were all carried out with Decombinator tools. Expanded TCRs were defined as those above a frequency of 2 per 1,000, corresponding to the top 1% of the tumor frequency distribution. Expanded tumor TCRs statistically deemed absent (corrected P<0.05) from at least one tumor region were classed as regional, and all other expanded tumor TCRs were classed as ubiquitous. Renyi diversity was calculated using the R vegan package after each repertoire was subsampled 100 times to 5,000 TCRs. CDR3 similarity networks were built from amino acid triplet string-kernel similarity, with CDR3s being connected when pairwise similarity was above 0.82. Starting from the raw public reads, TCRdb applied fastp trimming at Q25, assembled clones with MiXCR and retained in-frame beta chains. Identical CDR3 proteins give one entry, which carries the most common genes and DNA. None of the V and J calls come from the authors' own analysis; TCRdb made them. This sample comprises 25,000 to 30,000 distinct CDR3 sequences, roughly 6.9% of them detected only once. Of the sample, around 26% is held by the ten largest clones.

On the study overall, not on this receptor specifically: Estimated TCR-seq coverage of tumor T cells was only around 7% for alpha chains and about 12% for beta chains. Confirming at a functional level the hypothesis that regional TCRs recognize regional mutations was considered to require additional single-cell paired TCR alpha and beta sequencing. Counts of ubiquitous and regional expanded TCRs were found to correlate with counts of ubiquitous and regional nonsynonymous mutations, respectively. The tumor nonsynonymous mutation count correlated with the number of expanded alpha and beta TCRs within the tumor.

Sequenced here: lung tumor tissue, sampled at surgery. In this chain, TRBV4-3 is recombined with TRBJ2-3, and 9 bases in between align with TRBD1. This clonotype originated in a male donor with early-stage non-small cell lung cancer. The CDR3 protein is CASSQVPPRTGGTDTQYF. The DNA reads as follows: TGCGCCAGCAGCCAAGTCCCCCCAAGGACAGGGGGCACAGATACGCAGTATTTT.